This entry concerns a single T cell receptor (beta chain). Its antigen is still unknown. TCRdb's table, derived via immunoSEQ multiplex PCR, lists solely in-frame clones and lacks some. The sample contains about 25,000 clones, 65% to 90% of which appear only once. This sample is drawn from a study of PD-1 blockade in classical Hodgkin lymphoma. Study results and caveats: According to reports, newly diagnosed patients had lower baseline TCR diversity than healthy donors, and relapsed/refractory patients had lower baseline TCR diversity still. Complete responders had baseline diversity similar to newly diagnosed patients.

In germline, CDR1 is PRHDT, CDR2 FYEKMQ (reference sequence). V was pared by 3 bases and J by 4 bases, with 12 bases between. CDR3 size: 14 residues. After autologous stem cell transplantation all patients relapsed, and prior brentuximab vedotin exposure differed between cohorts. Patients had relapsed/refractory classical Hodgkin lymphoma with complete response, partial response or progressive disease as best response. The clonotype was recovered from a human donor with classical Hodgkin lymphoma. This chain uses TRBV13 with TRBJ1-2; a weak D match, TRBD1 (6 bases). The sample in question was peripheral blood mononuclear cells (PBMCs), obtained at baseline. The CDR3 DNA reads TGTGCCAGCAGCTTGGGTAGGGGGAGCTATGGCTACACCTTC. The encoded protein is CASSLGRGSYGYTF.